The 26 T cell receptor beta chains below were found in one sample sequenced in a study of OX40 agonist ivuxolimab in advanced cancers. The method was immunoSEQ multiplex PCR; TCRdb's version includes in-frame clones alone and lacks a portion of them. The sample has over 60,000 clones, 85% seen once. Material: CD4+ or CD8+ T cells sorted from blood, obtained in a trial of the OX40 agonist ivuxolimab. Receptor source: an adult with an advanced solid tumor such as melanoma, head and neck, liver or kidney cancer.

This rearrangement joins TRBV7-8 to TRBJ2-5; 9 positions agree with TRBD2. The CDR3 has 16 amino acids. Germline loops: CDR1 SGHVS, CDR2 FQNEAQ. V gave up 5 bases and J gave up 0 bases; unmatched junction bases: 7. CDR3 nucleotides: TGTGCCAGCAGCCCCAGAAGCGGGGGGAACCAAGAGACCCAGTACTTC. Protein sequence: CASSPRSGGNQETQYF. Together with reference TRBV7-8 and TRBJ2-5, the CDR3 gives the full variable domain: GAGVSQSPRYKVAKRGQDVALRCDPISGHVSLFWYQQALGQGPEFLTYFQNEAQLDKSGLPSDRFFAERPEGSVSTLKIQRTQQEDSAVYLCASSPRSGGNQETQYFGPGTRLLVL.

CDR3 sequence: CASRPGRRDNPLHF. CDR3 bases: TGTGCCAGCAGACCAGGACGGAGGGACAACCCCCTCCACTTT. The rearrangement uses TRBV6-6 and TRBJ1-6, with D maybe TRBD1 (6 bases). The V and J ends lost 6 bases and 13 bases respectively, with 19 bases between them. The CDR3 is 14 amino acids. Germline V CDR1 and CDR2: MNHNY, SVGAGI (reference sequence).

The chain combines TRBV6-1 with TRBJ2-2; D unresolved. Germline V gene lookup returns CDR1 MNHNS and CDR2 SASEGT. This CDR3 spans 14 amino acids. The V gene lost 2 bases and the J gene lost 6 bases, with 10 bases spanning the gap. The CDR3 DNA reads TGTGCCAGCAGTGAACAATTAGTACCCGGGGAGCTGTTTTTT. The encoded protein is CASSEQLVPGELFF.

The chain combines TRBV7-2 with TRBJ2-7; 13 nucleotides agree with TRBD2. Germline V gene sequence: CDR1 SGHTA, CDR2 FQGNSA. The V gene end was trimmed by 2 bases and the J gene end by 2 bases; junction bases not matched to a gene: 3. The CDR3 loop spans 16 amino acids. CDR3 nucleotides: TGTGCCAGCAGCTTAACTAGCGGGGGGGCAACCTACGAGCAGTACTTC. This encodes CASSLTSGGATYEQYF.

This chain joins TRBV6-4 and TRBJ2-7; TRBD1 is a possible D gene (6 bases). V lost 4 bases, J lost 7 bases, and 14 bases lay in between. The germline V gene has CDR1 MRHNA and CDR2 SNTAGT. The CDR3 length is 13 residues. The CDR3 reads CASSVETGGEQYF. CDR3 coding DNA: TGTGCCAGCAGTGTTGAGACAGGAGGTGAGCAGTACTTC.

The V call is TRBV29-1, the J call TRBJ2-5, with D tentatively TRBD2 (5 bases). Trimming pared 3 bases from V and 1 base from J, leaving 9 bases between. The CDR3 has 13 residues. Germline V gene data show CDR1 as SQVTM and CDR2 as ANQGSEA. The CDR3 region has the DNA TGCAGCGTTGAGCGTGGAGGCCAAGAGACCCAGTACTTC. Translated: CSVERGGQETQYF.

The chain links TRBV6-6 to TRBJ2-7; D gene ambiguous. The CDR3 length is 14 residues. Trimming left V 0 bases short and J 8 bases short, with 14 bases between. From germline, CDR1 is MNHNY and CDR2 SVGAGI (reference sequence). The CDR3 sequence is CASSYSKERAQQYF. The CDR3 DNA reads TGTGCCAGCAGTTACTCGAAGGAAAGGGCTCAGCAGTACTTC.

The rearrangement joins TRBV2 to TRBJ2-7, with 10 bases fitting TRBD1. This CDR3 has 14 residues. In germline, CDR1 is SNHLY, CDR2 FYNNEI. Germline trimming cut 6 bases from V and 4 bases from J; bases unmatched to any gene: 6. CDR3 sequence reads: CASSATGGRYEQYF. In DNA, the CDR3 is TGTGCCAGCAGCGCGACAGGGGGCAGGTACGAGCAGTACTTC. The full variable domain, in which reference TRBV2 and TRBJ2-7 provide the parts outside the CDR3, is EPEVTQTPSHQVTQMGQEVILRCVPISNHLYFYWYRQILGQKVEFLVSFYNNEISEKSEIFDDQFSVERPDGSNFTLKIRSTKLEDSAMYFCASSATGGRYEQYFGPGTRLTVT.

This rearrangement joins TRBV6-1 to TRBJ2-5; D remains unclear. The length of the CDR3 is 15 residues. The V end lost 6 bases, the J end lost 0 bases, and 14 bases lay between the germline ends. CDR1 is MNHNS, CDR2 SASEGT, per germline. CDR3 protein: CASSEFTLYQETQYF. CDR3 sequence (DNA): TGTGCCAGCAGCGAGTTCACATTGTACCAAGAGACCCAGTACTTC.

The CDR3 reads CASSLNTGIAGNTIYF. The CDR3 DNA is TGTGCCAGCAGCTTAAACACAGGGATCGCCGGAAACACCATATATTTT. V and J are TRBV7-2 and TRBJ1-3; D might be TRBD1 (6 bases). V lost 2 bases to trimming and J lost 4 bases, with 15 bases between them. Per the germline V gene, CDR1 is SGHTA and CDR2 is FQGNSA. There are 16 residues in the CDR3.

The J gene is TRBJ1-3, the V gene TRBV19; possible D gene TRBD1, 6 bases. This CDR3 spans 14 amino acids. Trimming removed 7 bases at V and 2 bases at J, with 12 bases between. The V gene's germline CDR1 is LNHDA and CDR2 SQIVND (reference sequence). CDR3 in amino acids: CASTPGTTGNTIYF. CDR3 bases: TGTGCCAGTACCCCCGGGACAACTGGAAACACCATATATTTT.

The sample holds a few counts of this clone. The chain is built from TRBV7-3 and TRBJ1-1, with 7 bases matching TRBD1. The CDR3 sequence is 14 residues long. Per germline, CDR1 SGHTA and CDR2 FQGTGA. J gave up 2 bases and V 4 bases, and 4 bases lay outside the gene matches. DNA of the CDR3: TGTGCCAGCAGCTCGACAGGGATAAACACTGAAGCTTTCTTT. Its protein product is CASSSTGINTEAFF.

The chain couples TRBV29-1 to TRBJ2-5; D is perhaps TRBD2 (6 bases). CDR1 is SQVTM, CDR2 ANQGSEA, per germline. Trimming pared 5 bases from V and 0 bases from J, leaving 13 bases between. The CDR3 has 14 amino acids. The CDR3 nucleotides read TGCAGCGTTTCGGTGGCGGGACACCAAGAGACCCAGTACTTC. Translating it yields CSVSVAGHQETQYF.

The chain carries TRBV29-1 and TRBJ1-2, with unresolved D. The CDR3 has 9 residues. The V gene's germline CDR1 is SQVTM and CDR2 ANQGSEA. V lost 0 bases and J 7 bases, leaving 0 bases between the germline ends. CDR3 residues: CSVEDGYTF. The CDR3 coding sequence is TGCAGCGTTGAAGATGGCTACACCTTC.

The CDR3 coding sequence is TGTGCCTGGAGCCGGCGGAACACTGAAGCTTTCTTT. Translating it yields CAWSRRNTEAFF. The genes are TRBV30 and TRBJ1-1, with D uncertain. Between the trimmed V and J ends, which lost 3 bases and 1 base, there was a span of 6 bases. Looked up from germline, CDR1 is GTSNPN and CDR2 is SVGIG (reference sequence). CDR3 size: 12 residues.

This chain connects TRBV5-4 to TRBJ2-1; D could derive from TRBD1 or TRBD2 (6 bases each). The V end lost 0 bases, the J end lost 5 bases, and 18 bases lay between the germline ends. This CDR3 has 17 residues. Germline lookup yields CDR1 SGHNT and CDR2 YYREEE (reference sequence). CDR3 in amino acids: CASSLGGAQGIHNEQFF. The CDR3 DNA follows: TGTGCCAGCAGCTTGGGGGGGGCACAGGGAATCCACAATGAGCAGTTCTTC.

The J gene is TRBJ2-2, the V gene TRBV7-6; D might be TRBD1 or TRBD2, each matching 6 bases. This CDR3 is 16 amino acids long. Germline V lookup: CDR1 SGHVS, CDR2 FNYEAQ. V was shortened by 1 base and J by 1 base, with 10 bases between the two germline ends. In nucleotides, the CDR3 is TGTGCCAGCAGCTTAGAGGGGGGAGTGAACACCGGGGAGCTGTTTTTT. This sequence encodes CASSLEGGVNTGELFF. Complete variable domain (other parts from reference TRBV7-6 and TRBJ2-2): GAGVSQSPRYKVTKRGQDVALRCDPISGHVSLYWYRQALGQGPEFLTYFNYEAQQDKSGLPNDRFSAERPEGSISTLTIQRTEQRDSAMYRCASSLEGGVNTGELFFGEGSRLTVL.

The rearrangement uses TRBV7-9 and TRBJ1-4; no firm D call. Germline values: CDR1 SEHNR, CDR2 FQNEAQ (reference sequence). The germline V and J ends were trimmed by 4 bases and 8 bases, with 11 bases remaining between them. The CDR3 has 13 amino acids. CDR3 nucleotide sequence: TGTGCCAGCAGCTCCGGGGAAGGCGAAAAACTGTTTTTT. As protein: CASSSGEGEKLFF.

The chain combines TRBV12-5 with TRBJ1-5; 9 bases map to TRBD1. The CDR3 has 16 residues. CDR1 is LGHNT and CDR2 is FRNRAP in the germline V gene. V lost 4 bases to trimming and J lost 2 bases; unmatched junction nucleotides: 6. This CDR3 is CASGSDWTGGNQPQHF. DNA for the CDR3: TGTGCTAGTGGTTCTGACTGGACAGGGGGCAATCAGCCCCAGCATTTT.

The chain links TRBV6-5 to TRBJ1-1, with D possibly TRBD1 on 5 matching bases. Germline V CDR1 and CDR2: MNHEY, SVGAGI. Trimming shortened V by 2 bases and J by 5 bases, and 15 bases separated the two germline ends. The CDR3 sequence is 15 residues long. CDR3 sequence: CASSYGTRGETEAFF. In DNA form, the CDR3 reads TGTGCCAGCAGTTACGGCACGAGGGGAGAGACTGAAGCTTTCTTT.

This chain uses TRBV5-1 with TRBJ1-2; no clear D gene. This CDR3 spans 14 amino acids. Germline-derived CDR1 and CDR2 are SGHRS and YFSETQ. V lost 0 bases, J lost 2 bases, and 8 bases lay in between. Written as DNA, the CDR3 is TGCGCCAGCAGCTTGGCGGCAGAGAACTATGGCTACACCTTC. This sequence encodes CASSLAAENYGYTF.

This chain uses TRBV11-3 with TRBJ2-7; 7 bases map to TRBD2. CDR1 is SGHNT, CDR2 YENEEA, per germline. CDR3 length equals 15 residues. The trim removed 3 bases at V and 0 bases at J, leaving 5 bases unmatched. The DNA for the CDR3 is TGTGCCAGCAGCTTGGCGGGGGTCCGCTCCTACGAGCAGTACTTC. This encodes CASSLAGVRSYEQYF.

This clone was detected only once. The CDR3 nucleotides read TGCGCCAGCGGGCAGGGCGTAAGGTCACCCCTCCACTTT. Residues: CASGQGVRSPLHF. The chain has TRBV10-2 and TRBJ1-6, with a tentative D call TRBD1 (5 bases). The germline gives CDR1 WSHSY, CDR2 SAAADI. Trimming left V 8 bases short and J 10 bases short, with 15 bases between. This CDR3 contains 13 residues.

This rearrangement joins TRBV19 to TRBJ1-3; D ambiguous. The V gene lost 6 bases and the J gene lost 0 bases, with 12 bases spanning the gap. There are 15 residues in the CDR3. Germline loops: CDR1 LNHDA, CDR2 SQIVND (reference sequence). The CDR3 sequence: CASRPGRNSGNTIYF. As DNA, the CDR3 is TGTGCCAGTAGACCCGGGCGGAACTCTGGAAACACCATATATTTT.

This clone was observed a handful of times. The chain couples TRBV29-1 to TRBJ1-1, with D uncertain. The CDR3 is 10 residues long. Germline CDR1 reads SQVTM; CDR2 reads ANQGSEA. V lost 4 bases and J lost 9, with 9 bases in between. The CDR3 coding sequence is TGCAGCGTTGGGGAAGGGAAAGCTTTCTTT. It is translated as CSVGEGKAFF.

The rearrangement uses TRBV5-1 and TRBJ2-3, with 8 bases lining up with TRBD2. The CDR3 extends over 14 amino acids. The V gene end was trimmed by 6 bases and the J gene end by 5 bases; junction bases not matched to a gene: 8. CDR1 is SGHRS, CDR2 YFSETQ, per germline. In DNA, the CDR3 is TGCGCCAGCACCACGGGGGGGGCAGGAGATACGCAGTATTTT. Translating gives CASTTGGAGDTQYF.